Below are 7 T cell receptor beta chains sequenced from a single sample in a study of blood T cell repertoires in COVID-19. TCRdb's copy holds only in-frame clones and misses some; the assay was immunoSEQ multiplex PCR. The sample shows some 77,000 clones, about 83% of them seen only once. Sequenced material: peripheral blood. The receptors were sampled from a man aged 25 to 45 with acute or convalescent COVID-19.

As regards this clone: The junction departs from germline at one end; a sequencing error may be responsible. CDR3 sequence (DNA): TGTGCCAGCAGCGGACTAGCGGGAGCCGAAAACATTCAGTACTTC. Translation: CASSGLAGAENIQYF. The chain joins TRBV7-2 to TRBJ2-4; 13 nucleotides agree with TRBD2. The CDR3 consists of 15 residues. The V gene's germline CDR1 is SGHTA and CDR2 FQGNSA.

This chain joins TRBV5-8 and TRBJ2-2, with a weak D call TRBD2 (7 bases). V was trimmed by 2 bases and J by 2 bases, leaving 10 bases between them. CDR1 SGHTS and CDR2 YDEGEE come from the germline V gene. CDR3 length: 15 amino acids. As DNA, the CDR3 is TGTGCCAGCAGCTTCGCGGGGGCTAACACCGGGGAGCTGTTTTTT. Translated, it gives CASSFAGANTGELFF. Variable domain in full (rest from reference TRBV5-8 and TRBJ2-2): EAGVTQSPTHLIKTRGQQATLRCSPISGHTSVYWYQQALGLGLQFLLWYDEGEERNRGNFPPRFSGRQFPNYSSELNVNALELEDSALYLCASSFAGANTGELFFGEGSRLTVL.

This chain joins TRBV4-1 and TRBJ1-5; a possible D gene is TRBD1 (5 bases). This CDR3 has 14 amino acids. V was pared by 2 bases and J by 0 bases, with 5 bases between. CDR1 and CDR2 from the germline V gene are MGHRA and YSYEKL. CDR3 residues: CASSQQGSNQPQHF. CDR3 bases: TGCGCCAGCAGCCAACAGGGTAGCAATCAGCCCCAGCATTTT.

The chain has TRBV7-2 and TRBJ2-3, with TRBD2 matching over 10 bases. This CDR3 comprises 19 residues. Germline loops: CDR1 SGHTA, CDR2 FQGNSA. Losses at the gene ends were 5 bases for V and 2 bases for J; bases not matched to a gene: 16. In nucleotides, the CDR3 is TGTGCCAGCAGCGCAAGGATGAGGCTAGCGGGAGTGGCCACAGATACGCAGTATTTT. This translates into CASSARMRLAGVATDTQYF.

The V call is TRBV7-9, the J call TRBJ1-5; a weak D match, TRBD1 (5 bases). V lost 0 bases to trimming and J lost 0 bases, with 6 bases between them. Germline CDR1 is SEHNR and CDR2 is FQNEAQ (reference sequence). This CDR3 has 15 residues. CDR3 sequence: CASSLARDSNQPQHF. CDR3 coding DNA: TGTGCCAGCAGCTTAGCCAGGGATAGCAATCAGCCCCAGCATTTT.

The chain employs TRBV6-5 and TRBJ2-3; D is perhaps TRBD2 (6 bases). The germline V gene has CDR1 MNHEY and CDR2 SVGAGI. The CDR3 runs 15 residues. The V end lost 2 bases, the J end lost 4 bases, and 13 bases lay between the germline ends. The CDR3 coding sequence is TGTGCCAGCAGTTACGGAGGGACGTTCGCAGATACGCAGTATTTT. Translation gives CASSYGGTFADTQYF.

The rearrangement uses TRBV6-2 or TRBV6-3 and TRBJ1-5; TRBD1 might be the D (5 bases). Trimming left V 6 bases short and J 6 bases short, with 15 bases between. The CDR3 runs 14 residues. Germline V CDR1 and CDR2: MNHEY, SVGEGT. The CDR3 nucleotides are TGTGCCAGCAGCTGGACCCGGGGGAGTCAGCCCCAGCATTTT. Amino acids: CASSWTRGSQPQHF.